This entry concerns a single T cell receptor beta chain. From germline, CDR1 is GTSNPN and CDR2 SVGIG (reference sequence). V lost 2 bases and J 5 bases, leaving 12 bases between the germline ends. The CDR3 length is 13 residues. Per the study methods: Amplification of reference gene primers was used by the study to estimate nucleated cell counts. Generated by immunoSEQ multiplex PCR, the TCRdb table keeps only in-frame clones and is missing some. The DNA gave D and trimming, while V, J and clone size come from that table. This table has approximately 300,000 clones, 65% to 90% appearing once. The study drew participants aged about 18 to 89 years from around 24 US areas. Participants had their cohort set by participant-reported clinical history. The sample originates from a study of blood T cell repertoires in COVID-19. Study-level information: Sources were T cells, B-cell-depleted T cells, or PBMCs; the material itself was cDNA or gDNA.

This chain uses TRBV30 with TRBJ1-1; D call uncertain. The sample taken for sequencing was PBMCs or T cells enriched from blood (not recorded which). The source of this sequence is a woman under 30 who had recovered from COVID-19. The CDR3 sequence is CAWSPDGGTEAFF. The CDR3 DNA reads TGTGCCTGGAGTCCGGACGGAGGGACTGAAGCTTTCTTT.